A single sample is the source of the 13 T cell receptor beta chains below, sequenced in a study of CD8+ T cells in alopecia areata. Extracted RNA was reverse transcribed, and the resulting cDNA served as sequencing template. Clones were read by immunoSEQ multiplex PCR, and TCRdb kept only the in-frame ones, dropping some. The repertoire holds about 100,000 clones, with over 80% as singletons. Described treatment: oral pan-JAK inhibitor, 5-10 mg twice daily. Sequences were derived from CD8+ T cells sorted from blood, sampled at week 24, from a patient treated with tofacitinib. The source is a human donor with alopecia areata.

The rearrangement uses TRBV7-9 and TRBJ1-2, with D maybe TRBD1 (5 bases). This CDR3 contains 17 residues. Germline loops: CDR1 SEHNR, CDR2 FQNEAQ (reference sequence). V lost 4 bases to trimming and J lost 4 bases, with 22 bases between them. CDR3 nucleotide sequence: TGTGCCAGCAGCTCGGCGCTAGCTCGGGGGGTAGGCTATGGCTACACCTTC. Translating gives CASSSALARGVGYGYTF.

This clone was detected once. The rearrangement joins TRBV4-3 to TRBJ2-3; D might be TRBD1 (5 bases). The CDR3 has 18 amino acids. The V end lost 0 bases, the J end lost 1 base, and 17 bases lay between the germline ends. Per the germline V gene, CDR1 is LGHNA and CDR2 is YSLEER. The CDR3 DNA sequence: TGCGCCAGCAGCCAAGAAGAAGGGGCCCTAGTCGGCACAGATACGCAGTATTTT. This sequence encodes CASSQEEGALVGTDTQYF.

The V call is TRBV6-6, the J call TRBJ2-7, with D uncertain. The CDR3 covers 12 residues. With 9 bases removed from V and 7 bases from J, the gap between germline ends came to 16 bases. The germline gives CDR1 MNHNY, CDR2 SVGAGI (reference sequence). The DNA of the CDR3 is TGTGCCAGTCATTTCGTCCCTTATGAGCAGTACTTC. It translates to CASHFVPYEQYF.

The CDR3 region has the DNA TGTGCCAGCAGCGTTGGGGGACAGGGGACCCAGTACTTC. This encodes CASSVGGQGTQYF. J is TRBJ2-5 and V is TRBV9; 9 bases map to TRBD1. The V gene's germline CDR1 is SGDLS and CDR2 YYNGEE. V lost 2 bases to trimming and J lost 7 bases; unmatched junction nucleotides: 3. The CDR3 runs 13 residues. The full variable domain, its missing parts supplied by reference TRBV9 and TRBJ2-5, is DSGVTQTPKHLITATGQRVTLRCSPRSGDLSVYWYQQSLDQGLQFLIQYYNGEERAKGNILERFSAQQFPDLHSELNLSSLELGDSALYFCASSVGGQGTQYFGPGTRLLVL.

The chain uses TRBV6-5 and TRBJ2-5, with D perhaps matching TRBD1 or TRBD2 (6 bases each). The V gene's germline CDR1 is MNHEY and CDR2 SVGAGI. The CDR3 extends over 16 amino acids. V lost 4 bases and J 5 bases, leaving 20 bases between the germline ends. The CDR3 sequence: CASSSSGAEITETQYF. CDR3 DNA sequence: TGTGCCAGCAGTTCCTCGGGGGCAGAGATAACGGAGACCCAGTACTTC.

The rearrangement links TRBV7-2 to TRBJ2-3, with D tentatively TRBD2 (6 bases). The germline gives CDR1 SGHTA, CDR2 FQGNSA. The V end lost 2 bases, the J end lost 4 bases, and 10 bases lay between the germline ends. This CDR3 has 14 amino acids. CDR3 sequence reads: CASSLKRASDTQYF. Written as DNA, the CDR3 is TGTGCCAGCAGCTTAAAGCGGGCCTCAGATACGCAGTATTTT.

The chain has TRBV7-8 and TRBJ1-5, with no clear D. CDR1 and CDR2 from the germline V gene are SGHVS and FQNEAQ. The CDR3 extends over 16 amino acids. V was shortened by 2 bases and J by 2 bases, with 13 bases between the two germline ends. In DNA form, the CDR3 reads TGTGCCAGCAGCTTATGGGGTAAATCTGGCAATCAGCCCCAGCATTTT. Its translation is CASSLWGKSGNQPQHF.

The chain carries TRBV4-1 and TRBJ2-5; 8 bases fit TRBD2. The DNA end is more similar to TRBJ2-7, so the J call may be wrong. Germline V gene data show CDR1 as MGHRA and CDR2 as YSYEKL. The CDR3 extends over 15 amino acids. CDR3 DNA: TGCGCCAGCAGCCAAGAACGGGGGGGGTACTACGAGCAGTACTTC. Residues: CASSQERGGYYEQYF.

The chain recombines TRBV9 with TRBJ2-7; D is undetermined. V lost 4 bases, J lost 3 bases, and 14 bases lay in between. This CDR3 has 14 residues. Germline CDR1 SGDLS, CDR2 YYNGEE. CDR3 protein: CASSPMGLVYEQYF. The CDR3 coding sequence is TGTGCCAGCAGCCCAATGGGGTTGGTCTACGAGCAGTACTTC.

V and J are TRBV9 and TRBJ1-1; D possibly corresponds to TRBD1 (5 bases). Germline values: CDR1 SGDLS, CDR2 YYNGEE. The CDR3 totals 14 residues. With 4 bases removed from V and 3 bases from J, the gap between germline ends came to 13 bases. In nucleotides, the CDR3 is TGTGCCAGCAGCCTGGGGGTCTCAGACACTGAAGCTTTCTTT. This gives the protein CASSLGVSDTEAFF. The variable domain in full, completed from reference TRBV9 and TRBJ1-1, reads DSGVTQTPKHLITATGQRVTLRCSPRSGDLSVYWYQQSLDQGLQFLIQYYNGEERAKGNILERFSAQQFPDLHSELNLSSLELGDSALYFCASSLGVSDTEAFFGQGTRLTVV.

CDR3 loop: CASSLVGALAGGSTDTQYF. CDR3 DNA sequence: TGTGCCAGCAGCTTAGTCGGGGCACTAGCGGGGGGCAGCACAGATACGCAGTATTTT. This chain joins TRBV7-8 and TRBJ2-3; 12 nucleotides line up with TRBD2. Germline V gene data show CDR1 as SGHVS and CDR2 as FQNEAQ. This CDR3 region has 19 residues. V lost 1 base to trimming and J lost 0 bases; unmatched junction nucleotides: 8.

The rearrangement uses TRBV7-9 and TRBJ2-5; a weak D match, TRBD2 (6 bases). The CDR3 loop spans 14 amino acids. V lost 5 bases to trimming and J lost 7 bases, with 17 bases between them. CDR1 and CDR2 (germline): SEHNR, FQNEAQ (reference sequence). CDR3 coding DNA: TGTGCCAGCAGCCCGGTTCCTAGCGAAGGGACCCAGTACTTC. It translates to CASSPVPSEGTQYF.

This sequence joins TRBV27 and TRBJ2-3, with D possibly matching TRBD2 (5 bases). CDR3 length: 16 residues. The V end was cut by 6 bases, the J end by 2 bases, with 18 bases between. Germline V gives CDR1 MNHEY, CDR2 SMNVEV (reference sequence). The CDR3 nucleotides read TGTGCCAGCAGCCTAACCCCGGGATCTATCACAGATACGCAGTATTTT. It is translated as CASSLTPGSITDTQYF.